Listed here are 14 T cell receptor beta chains from one sample, sequenced in a study of blood T cell repertoires in COVID-19. The data were produced by immunoSEQ multiplex PCR, yet TCRdb's version contains in-frame clones alone and is incomplete. The data hold over 150,000 clones, with roughly 90% observed a single time. Sample: peripheral blood. All receptors come from a man aged 65 to 85 with active or convalescent COVID-19.

The chain carries TRBV28 and TRBJ1-6, with D unclear. CDR1 is MDHEN and CDR2 is SYDVKM in the germline V gene. CDR3 size: 13 residues. The ends were cut back, 7 bases at V and 4 bases at J, with 8 bases in the middle. CDR3 sequence: CASTPTYNSPLHF. The CDR3 DNA is TGTGCCAGCACTCCTACGTATAATTCACCCCTCCACTTT.

V gene TRBV15 combines with J gene TRBJ2-1, with D possibly being TRBD2 (7 bases). Germline CDR1 reads LNHNV; CDR2 reads YYDKDF (reference sequence). The V and J ends lost 0 bases and 0 bases respectively, with 12 bases between them. The CDR3 sequence is 17 residues long. Written as DNA, the CDR3 is TGTGCCACCAGCAGAGATCCGGGGGGCCGCTCCTACAATGAGCAGTTCTTC. Its translation is CATSRDPGGRSYNEQFF.

The chain recombines TRBV2 with TRBJ2-5; TRBD1 agrees at 9 bases. V lost 7 bases and J lost 5; bases outside the gene matches: 8. Germline V CDR1 and CDR2: SNHLY, FYNNEI. This CDR3 comprises 14 residues. CDR3 in amino acids: CASNTQGARETQYF. The CDR3 nucleotides read TGTGCCAGCAACACACAGGGGGCTAGGGAGACCCAGTACTTC.

The chain is built from TRBV3-1 (or the pseudogene TRBV3-2) and TRBJ2-1, with 9 bases matching TRBD2. V gave up 2 bases and J gave up 7 bases; unmatched junction bases: 6. Germline lookup yields CDR1 LGHDT and CDR2 YNNKEL (reference sequence). This CDR3 spans 15 amino acids. CDR3 DNA sequence: TGTGCCAGCAGCCAACTGCGGGGGGGCGGGAATGAGCAGTTCTTC. Amino acid sequence: CASSQLRGGGNEQFF.

This clone showed up just once. V gene TRBV7-9 combines with J gene TRBJ1-1; D might be TRBD1 (5 bases). This CDR3 is 14 amino acids long. V was shortened by 2 bases and J by 1 base, with 8 bases between the two germline ends. Per the germline V gene, CDR1 is SEHNR and CDR2 is FQNEAQ (reference sequence). In nucleotides, the CDR3 is TGTGCCAGCAGCTTAATACAGGAGAACACTGAAGCTTTCTTT. It translates to CASSLIQENTEAFF.

This clone has only a few counts. The chain links TRBV24-1 to TRBJ1-2, with D perhaps matching TRBD1 (5 bases). CDR3 length equals 14 residues. From germline, CDR1 is KGHDR and CDR2 SFDVKD. Trimming left V 4 bases short and J 0 bases short, with 8 bases between. The CDR3 protein is CATSEPTANYGYTF. CDR3 nucleotide sequence: TGTGCCACCAGTGAGCCGACAGCTAACTATGGCTACACCTTC.

Remarks on this clone: A junction boundary mismatches the germline segment, possibly from a read error. This chain's CDR3 is CASSLDSSGANVLTF. The CDR3, as DNA: TGTGCCAGCAGTTTGGACAGCTCTGGGGCCAACGTCCTGACTTTC. This chain joins TRBV5-4 and TRBJ2-6; possibly TRBD1 for D (6 bases). Germline CDR1 is SGHNT and CDR2 is YYREEE (reference sequence). The CDR3 length is 15 residues.

V usage is TRBV27 and J usage is TRBJ2-1; D is possibly TRBD1 (6 bases). The CDR3 loop spans 15 amino acids. CDR1 is MNHEY and CDR2 is SMNVEV in the germline V gene (reference sequence). The germline V and J ends were trimmed by 3 bases and 2 bases, with 11 bases remaining between them. In DNA form, the CDR3 reads TGTGCCAGCAGTTTCTTGGACAGACCCTACAATGAGCAGTTCTTC. This sequence encodes CASSFLDRPYNEQFF.

The CDR3 region has the DNA TGTGCCAGCAGTTTATTAGGGGCTCAGCCCCAGCATTTT. Translation gives CASSLLGAQPQHF. The chain carries TRBV28 and TRBJ1-5; perhaps TRBD1 as D (5 bases). This CDR3 contains 13 residues. The germline V gene has CDR1 MDHEN and CDR2 SYDVKM. With 1 base removed from V and 6 bases from J, the gap between germline ends came to 7 bases.

This chain joins TRBV4-1 and TRBJ1-2, with TRBD1 matching 10 bases. The CDR3 spans 14 residues. V shed 2 bases, J shed 7 bases, and the junction held 4 bases outside the gene matches. CDR1 and CDR2 (germline): MGHRA, YSYEKL. The CDR3 loop reads CASSQSDRGGGYTF. The DNA for the CDR3 is TGCGCCAGCAGCCAATCGGACAGGGGGGGTGGCTACACCTTC.

The rearrangement joins TRBV6-5 to TRBJ2-7; D is uncertain. The CDR3 loop spans 15 amino acids. V was cut by 0 bases and J by 2 bases, with 11 bases left in between. Germline V gene data show CDR1 as MNHEY and CDR2 as SVGAGI. This CDR3 reads CASSYSEAFPYEQYF. CDR3 DNA: TGTGCCAGCAGTTACTCTGAAGCGTTTCCCTACGAGCAGTACTTC.

V is TRBV5-4 and J is TRBJ1-4; no definite D call. V was cut by 4 bases and J by 0 bases, with 4 bases left in between. CDR3 length: 13 amino acids. From germline, CDR1 is SGHNT and CDR2 YYREEE (reference sequence). The CDR3 protein is CASSGATNEKLFF. As DNA, the CDR3 is TGTGCCAGCAGCGGAGCAACTAATGAAAAACTGTTTTTT. The full variable domain, completed using reference TRBV5-4 and TRBJ1-4, is ETGVTQSPTHLIKTRGQQVTLRCSSQSGHNTVSWYQQALGQGPQFIFQYYREEENGRGNFPPRFSGLQFPNYSSELNVNALELDDSALYLCASSGATNEKLFFGSGTQLSVL.

The chain is built from TRBV6-4 and TRBJ1-2, with D perhaps matching TRBD1 (6 bases). The CDR3 is made up of 15 amino acids. From germline, CDR1 is MRHNA and CDR2 SNTAGT. V was trimmed by 5 bases and J by 2 bases, leaving 15 bases between them. CDR3 residues: CASSIEQGANYGYTF. Here the CDR3 DNA reads TGTGCCAGCAGTATTGAACAGGGAGCGAACTATGGCTACACCTTC.

The chain carries TRBV27 and TRBJ1-2; a weak D match, TRBD1 (5 bases). In germline, CDR1 is MNHEY, CDR2 SMNVEV (reference sequence). With 7 bases removed from V and 6 bases from J, the gap between germline ends came to 15 bases. The CDR3 has 13 residues. This CDR3 reads CASTGGRGHGYTF. CDR3 DNA sequence: TGTGCCAGCACTGGCGGGAGGGGCCATGGCTACACCTTC.